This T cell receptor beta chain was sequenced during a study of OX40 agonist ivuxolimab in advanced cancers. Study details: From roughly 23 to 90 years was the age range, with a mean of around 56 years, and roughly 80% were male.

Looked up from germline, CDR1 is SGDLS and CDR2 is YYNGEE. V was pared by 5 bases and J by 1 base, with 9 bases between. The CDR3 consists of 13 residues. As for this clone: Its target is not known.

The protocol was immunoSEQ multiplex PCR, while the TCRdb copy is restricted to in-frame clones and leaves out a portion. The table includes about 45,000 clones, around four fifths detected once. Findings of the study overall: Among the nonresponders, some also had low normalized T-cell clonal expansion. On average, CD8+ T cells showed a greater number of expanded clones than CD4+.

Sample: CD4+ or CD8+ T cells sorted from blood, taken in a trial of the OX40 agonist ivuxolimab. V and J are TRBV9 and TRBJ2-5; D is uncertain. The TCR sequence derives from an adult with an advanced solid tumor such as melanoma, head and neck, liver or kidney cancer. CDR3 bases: TGTGCCAGCAGGCCCCCCGGCCAAGAGACCCAGTACTTC. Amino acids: CASRPPGQETQYF.